This TCR beta chain was observed in a study of shared clonotypes between healthy human individuals. At the level of the study: CD4 naive and CD4 memory each took three plates per donor, while CD8 naive took two and CD8 memory one.

Into CD45RA+ naive and CD45RA-negative memory subsets, the CD4+ cells were split. The assay ran at deep level. When replicate PCRs were run on sorted subsets, they used 200 to 250 ng DNA, approximately 33,000 T cell genomes. Measured with immunoSEQ multiplex PCR; TCRdb has only the in-frame clones, and not every one. The profile shows more than 550,000 clones, approximately 72% of them singletons. V trimming: 6 bases; J trimming: 6 bases; junction bases outside the gene matches: 10. There are 15 residues in the CDR3. Germline lookup yields CDR1 MRHNA and CDR2 SNTAGT. The genes are TRBV6-4 and TRBJ1-2, with 10 positions matching TRBD1. Sequenced sample: memory CD4+ T cells sorted from blood. Subset denoted: CD45RA-negative fraction. This sequence originates from a woman aged 25-40 years in good health. As DNA, the CDR3 is TGTGCCAGCAGCAGGACCGGGACAGGGGTAGATGGCTACACCTTC. It yields the protein CASSRTGTGVDGYTF.